Sequencing of this T cell receptor beta chain was carried out in a study of technical replicates of blood from a handful of donors listed by TCRdb under 2017. V loses 0 bases, J loses 2 bases, and the germline ends lie 8 bases apart. From cysteine to phenylalanine, the CDR3 is 14 amino acids long. Only the CDR3 DNA stays, 42 bases, in frame from base 1. CDR1 and CDR2 are read off the germline V gene as SGHRS and YFSETQ. In the case of this clone: The antigen it binds to is not known. Base qualities are not at hand, and no much larger clone is one base apart.

Receptor amplification or capture employed the immunoSEQ multiplex PCR assay. TCRdb took this table from immuneACCESS and kept in-frame rearrangements with V and J called. Such tables lack part of the clones; where checked against another copy, unresolved V genes explain under half of the gap, and the rest is unexplained. In all, the sample holds tens of thousands of clones, and more than 75% of those were seen once. The ten largest clones capture approximately 5.4% of the sample. The chain is encoded by TRBV5-1 joined to TRBJ1-2; D gene: possibly TRBD1, on 5 matching bases. The source is a human donor in good health. Some clones in this sample may be carry-over from other donors' samples. Source material: PBMCs. The CDR3 has the sequence CASSLEGQNYGYTF. The sequence in DNA is TGCGCCAGCAGCTTGGAGGGGCAGAACTATGGCTACACCTTC.